Listed below are T cell receptor beta chains from one sample, sequenced in a study of blood T cells in healthy people across ages. TCRdb called the 5' RACE reads again in MiXCR, with one record for every CDR3 protein. This table holds approximately 800,000 distinct CDR3 sequences, roughly 34% found once. Sequenced sample: blood. These receptors were obtained from a man younger than 35 in good health. Each CDR3 is given with its conserved first and last residue. The D gene is left open where the match is weak. A row's size may be missing; if present it is once, few, many or a size class.

CDR3nt	CDR3aa	j_gene	d_gene	v_gene	abundance
TGTGCCACCAGCAGAGATCAGGGCAGATACACAGATACGCAGTATTTT	CATSRDQGRYTDTQYF	TRBJ2-3	-	TRBV15	-
TGTGCCAGCAGCCCATCCCCGGACAGGGGACCCGATACGCAGTATTTT	CASSPSPDRGPDTQYF	TRBJ2-3	TRBD1	TRBV7-2	few
TGTGCCAGCAGCTTCGACAAAGACTACAATGAGCAGTACTTC	CASSFDKDYNEQYF	TRBJ2-7	-	TRBV5-5	-
TGCGCCAGCAGCCAAGATGGGCTAGCGAGCACAGATACGCAGTATTTT	CASSQDGLASTDTQYF	TRBJ2-3	-	TRBV4-3	-
TGTGCCACCAGCAGAGATAGACTTAACTCTGGAAACACCATATATTTT	CATSRDRLNSGNTIYF	TRBJ1-3	-	TRBV15	-
TGCAGCGTTGAAAGGCAGCCCAACCTCTCCTACAATGAGCAGTTCTTC	CSVERQPNLSYNEQFF	TRBJ2-1	-	TRBV29-1	-
TGTGCCAGCAGCCAAGGTCTGCCAGGGGGGTGGGAGCAGTACTTC	CASSQGLPGGWEQYF	TRBJ2-5	-	TRBV14	few
TGTGCCAGCAGCCCCCAGGGTGGGGGGAGCACAGATACGCAGTATTTT	CASSPQGGGSTDTQYF	TRBJ2-3	-	TRBV9	few
TGTGCCACCAAAGGGGACCAACTATTAAATGAGCAGTTCTTC	CATKGDQLLNEQFF	TRBJ2-1	-	TRBV24-1	many
TGTGCCAGCAGCGCATCTCCGGTGACTAGCGGGAGCACAGATACGCAGTATTTT	CASSASPVTSGSTDTQYF	TRBJ2-3	TRBD2	TRBV9	-
TGTGCCAGCAGCTCCGTAGACAGGGGGCTAGGTGGCTACACCTTC	CASSSVDRGLGGYTF	TRBJ1-2	TRBD1	TRBV5-6	few
TGCGCCAGCAGCCCTAGACTAGCGGGGGACGGCACAGGTACGCAGTATTTT	CASSPRLAGDGTGTQYF	TRBJ2-3	TRBD2	TRBV4-3	-
TGCGCCAGCAGCCAAGATCGGCGCGAGCGGACCTACAATGAGCAGTACTTC	CASSQDRRERTYNEQYF	TRBJ2-5	-	TRBV4-3	few
TGTGCCAGCAGCCCCGAGGCGGACACCGGGGAGCTGTTTTTT	CASSPEADTGELFF	TRBJ2-2	-	TRBV7-2	once
TGTGCCAGCAGTAAATCCGGGACAGTTAATGAAAAACTGTTTTTT	CASSKSGTVNEKLFF	TRBJ1-4	TRBD1	TRBV27	few
TGTGCCAGCAGTCGCGACAGGGGAGCCGGGGAGCTGTTTTTT	CASSRDRGAGELFF	TRBJ2-2	TRBD1	TRBV12-3/TRBV12-4	-
TGTGCCAGCAGCCATCAGGACACGCGCTATGGCTACACCTTC	CASSHQDTRYGYTF	TRBJ1-2	-	TRBV14	few
TGTGCCAGCAGCTTGACAGGATCCTCTGGAAACACCATATATTTT	CASSLTGSSGNTIYF	TRBJ1-3	-	TRBV7-2	-
TGCAGCGTTGGCCCACTAACAGGGAACTATGGCTACACCTTC	CSVGPLTGNYGYTF	TRBJ1-2	-	TRBV29-1	once
TGTGCCAGCAGCCCTGGGGGGCGGGGACCACTCTACAATGAGCAGTTCTTC	CASSPGGRGPLYNEQFF	TRBJ2-1	-	TRBV14	-
TGCGCCAGCAGCCAAGAACGGGGGGGGTCCAATGAGCAGTTCTTC	CASSQERGGSNEQFF	TRBJ2-1	TRBD2	TRBV4-3	-
TGTGCCAGCAGCCCTCCCGTAGGCTCCTACAATGAGCAGTTCTTC	CASSPPVGSYNEQFF	TRBJ2-1	-	TRBV7-9	-
TGCAGTGCTAGAGATCCATGGGGCTACACCTTC	CSARDPWGYTF	TRBJ1-2	-	TRBV20-1	few
TGTGCCAGCAGCCCCGAAGTCGATGAAAAACTGTTTTTT	CASSPEVDEKLFF	TRBJ1-4	-	TRBV7-2	-
TGTGCCAGCAGCGTATCATACTATAGCAATCAGCCCCAGCATTTT	CASSVSYYSNQPQHF	TRBJ1-5	-	TRBV7-6	-
TGTGCCAGCAGCTGGGACAGGGCTGACTGTGGCTACACCTTC	CASSWDRADCGYTF	TRBJ1-2	TRBD1	TRBV5-6	-
TGTGCCAGCAGTAACGGACAGGGAGGAACTGAAGCTTTCTTT	CASSNGQGGTEAFF	TRBJ1-1	TRBD1	TRBV2	-
TGCAGTGCTAGTAGCGGGGGGGCAGATACGCAGTATTTT	CSASSGGADTQYF	TRBJ2-3	TRBD2	TRBV20-1	-
TGCAGTGCTAGAGATCTCGGGACTAGCGGGGTCCCCTACGAGCAGTACTTC	CSARDLGTSGVPYEQYF	TRBJ2-7	TRBD2	TRBV20-1	-